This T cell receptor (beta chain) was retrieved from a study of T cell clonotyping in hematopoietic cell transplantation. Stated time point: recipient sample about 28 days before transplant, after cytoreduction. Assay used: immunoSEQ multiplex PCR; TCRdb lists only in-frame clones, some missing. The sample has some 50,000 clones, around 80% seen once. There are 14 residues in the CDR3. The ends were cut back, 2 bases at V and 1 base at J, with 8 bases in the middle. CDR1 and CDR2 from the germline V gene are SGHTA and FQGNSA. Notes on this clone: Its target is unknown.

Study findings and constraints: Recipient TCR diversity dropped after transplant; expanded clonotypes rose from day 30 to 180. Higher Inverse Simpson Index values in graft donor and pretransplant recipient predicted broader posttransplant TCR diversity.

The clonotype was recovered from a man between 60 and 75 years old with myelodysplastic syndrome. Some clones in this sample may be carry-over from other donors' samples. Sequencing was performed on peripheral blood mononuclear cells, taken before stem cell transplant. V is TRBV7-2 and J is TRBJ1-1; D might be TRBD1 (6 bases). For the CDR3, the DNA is TGTGCCAGCAGCTTAACAGGGAGGAACACTGAAGCTTTCTTT. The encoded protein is CASSLTGRNTEAFF.